This T cell receptor (beta chain) was sequenced in a study of blood T cells in healthy people across ages (dated by TCRdb to the mid-2010s). For context, the study as a whole: In model experiments, template switching captured about one uniquely barcoded TCR beta cDNA molecule for every two T cells. Age-related changes in TCR beta repertoire diversity were measured in the study by deep sequencing normalized with unique cDNA molecular identifiers. Four age groups were formed from the donors: young (average approximately 15 years), middle-aged (around 40), aged (around 68) and long-lived (more than 75). To avoid experimental bias, donors of different ages were spread randomly across the sequencing lanes. The study analyzed two additional independent replicas of 1 million unique cDNA reads from the same blood draw for two donors, one aged 18 to 30 and one aged 80 or older. Points the paper makes about the study in general: Estimates of total diversity based on one million sequenced T cells were regarded as lower bounds and as underestimates. Compared with the aged group, the long-lived group had more naive CD4+ T cells, fewer expanded clones and increased TCR diversity, a pattern suggesting age selection. As age increased, observed TCR beta diversity per million T cells dropped in a roughly linear way, and a significant reduction was already evident by age roughly 40. Because profiling used bulk unsorted PBMCs, naive and antigen-experienced compartments could not be compared conclusively. Donor CMV infection status was unknown, potentially confounding age-related changes in expanded clonotypes. The percentage of naive T cells measured by flow cytometry correlated strongly with observed TCR beta diversity.

The library came from 5' RACE. Sequencing took place on an Illumina HiSeq 2500. A second 7 to 11 cycle PCR used a sample-barcoded 5' primer and a J-beta primer mix. Each TCR beta cDNA molecule received a unique molecular identifier from a template-switch 5' adaptor carrying 12 random nucleotides. Each sample yielded at least 2.5 million CDR3-containing paired-end reads. The Mint cDNA synthesis kit, primed by a TRBC-specific oligonucleotide, was used to synthesize first-strand cDNA from all RNA. All cDNA was treated with uracil-DNA glycosylase and then went through a first 18-cycle PCR with the universal primers M1SS and BC2_uni_R. The paper's data handling went like this. Normalization of each sample was performed by random selection of 1 million high-quality reads, each carrying a distinct molecular identifier. Instead of being binned into consensus sequences, reads that shared molecular identifiers were thrown out. MiTCR, with a Q25 quality threshold and the strictest error-elimination algorithm, was used for CDR3 identification, clonotype clustering and error correction. A nonparametric unseen species model with Euler transformation was used to estimate a lower bound on total TCR beta diversity. The public sequencing data were trimmed at Q25 with fastp and processed into clonotypes with MiXCR by TCRdb, which kept only in-frame beta chains. Identical CDR3 protein sequences are pooled into one entry, listed with their most common genes and DNA. The V and J calls, along with clone size, are taken from TCRdb and not from the paper's own processing. A total of fewer than 800,000 distinct CDR3 sequences appear in this sample, approximately 29% of them only once. The ten top clones hold 15% of the sample.

This clonotype was picked up many times. The clone's antigen remains unknown. A read error may produce the germline difference seen at one junction end. The 39 donors, aged roughly 6 to 90 years, were systemically healthy Caucasian individuals from Russia. Around 10 milliliters of peripheral blood were drawn from each donor into EDTA-treated Vacutainer tubes. Ficoll-Paque density-gradient centrifugation was used to isolate PBMCs, with at least 6 million obtained per sample. Trizol reagent was used to extract total RNA from PBMCs, with at least 6 micrograms per sample. Naive CD45RAhigh/CD27high T cell percentages were measured by flow cytometry on a PBMC aliquot from every donor. Including the terminal cysteine and phenylalanine, the CDR3 comprises 15 residues. The kept DNA is CDR3 alone, 45 bases in frame from the first base. Reading the germline V gene gives CDR1 SGHRS and CDR2 YFSETQ.

This sequence originates from a woman aged 80 or over in good health. Donor details come from another sample of the same person, matched by shared clones. Recombination joined TRBV5-1 with TRBJ2-3; 8 of the junction bases match TRBD2. The sequenced sample consisted of blood. CDR3 region: CASSLDGGATDTQYF. The sequenced DNA: TGTGCCAGCAGCTTAGACGGGGGGGCCACAGATACGCAGTATTTT.